The present TCR beta chain was sequenced within a study of cytomegalovirus exposure and HLA in healthy donors (dated by TCRdb to about 2017). Turning to the overall study: In an earlier analysis of roughly 500 of the donors, 250 to 350 Gb of sequence data and 90 million to 130 million unique TCR beta sequences from 150 million to 200 million T cells were reported. An early release covering around 630 HLA-typed donors comprised 250 to 350 gigabases of sequencing data and some 79 million unique TCR sequences. All discovery cohort repertoires had been generated using a single sequencing platform. A later analysis re-examined previously published TCR beta repertoires from over 500 donors and added high-resolution HLA genotyping to investigate patterns of TCR occurrence. Donor age, sex, ethnicity and CMV serostatus were collected together with the repertoire data. Across about 370 genotyped donors of the cohort, an average of about 240,000 unique TCR beta nucleotide sequences per donor were sequenced, and roughly 18% of those sequences were non-productive. The genetic ancestry cluster associated with self-reported Caucasian donors included 80% to 90% of the roughly 400 genotyped donors. A later genetic analysis took genome-wide SNP genotypes for about 65% of the 666 donors and used that subset as a discovery cohort. Along with the approximately 700-subject first cohort, a separate validation cohort of over a hundred different subjects was used. The aim of the study was to test whether cataloging public T cell receptors could identify signatures of past pathogen exposure. HLA typing included class I and class II loci at four-digit resolution. In the later analysis, no new phenotypic data were used to find candidate immune exposures; instead, reliance was placed on TCR beta sequences and their occurrence across donors. The number of donors typed differed by locus, with about 620-630 for A, B, C, DRB1 and DQB1, 522 for DQA1, over 600 for DPA1, and 400 to 490 for DPB1. High-throughput TCR immunosequencing, statistical association of individual TCRs with disease status, and machine learning were combined to predict cytomegalovirus infection status. Several DR-DQ haplotypes were handled as single units for association and clustering because linkage in the cohort was strong. To decide whether each TCR beta V gene segment behaved as functional or pseudogenic, an earlier analysis of some 600 of the donors relied on high-throughput TCR beta sequencing. Using immunosequencing, the study profiled T cell repertoires from 500 to 800 subjects and related those repertoires to cytomegalovirus serostatus.

CDR1 is given as SGHAT and CDR2 as FQNNGV, both from the germline V gene. The CDR3 starts with the cysteine, ends with the phenylalanine, and has 15 residues. The entry retains the CDR3 DNA only, 45 bases that are in frame from base 1. Unmatched junction bases come to 5, with V trimmed by 2 bases and J by 2 bases. The method was the immunoSEQ multiplex PCR assay. For the multiplex PCR, a mixture combining 60 forward primers for TCR Vbeta segments and 13 reverse primers for TCR Jbeta segments was used. The CDR3 region of rearranged TCR beta genes was amplified from genomic DNA by a multiplex PCR assay. On the Illumina HiSeq System, the amplified TCR beta libraries were sequenced as 87-base-pair reads. Per the source publication's procedure: Across the 500 to 700 repertoires, a later analysis counted 60 million to 90 million unique TCR beta chains, about 10 million of which were shared by at least two donors. To remove PCR and sequencing errors, raw reads were error-corrected and collapsed into unique sequences using a nearest-neighbor algorithm that merged closely related sequences. CDR3 sequences were aligned to IMGT reference sequences to assign V, D and J gene segments. For a sequence to be retained, a match of at least six nucleotides was required to both a V gene segment and a J gene segment. A rearrangement counted as productive if the CDR3 had no stop codons and remained in frame with V and J, and every other rearrangement counted as non-productive. CDR3 was defined by IMGT convention, running from the second conserved V-encoded cysteine to the conserved J-encoded phenylalanine. In an earlier analysis of around 540 of the donors, sequences lacking an unambiguous match to a single V gene segment were excluded. In an earlier analysis of approximately 560 of the donors, a V segment was called functional when productive rearrangements were above 56.7%, and segregating when the standard deviation between donors exceeded 5%. To diagnose cytomegalovirus status from the catalog of TCR beta chain sequences, a statistical classification framework was built. In a later analysis, TCR nucleotide sequences were compared against IMGT/GENE-DB human TR gene sequences so that V and J genes could be assigned. A later analysis assigned CDR3 sequences and most-parsimonious VDJ recombination scenarios with the TCRdist pipeline. In a later analysis, each TCR beta chain was defined by its CDR3 amino acid sequence together with its V-gene family, and reads without a unique V-gene family were excluded. In a later analysis, 550 to 650 highly shared, low-generation-probability nucleotide sequences were removed to address suspected cross-contamination and a sequencing artifact. In a later analysis, a clonal expansion index was calculated for each public chain from normalized within-repertoire ranks of inferred template counts. A later analysis computed generation probabilities with a VDJ recombination model fitted to out-of-frame rearrangements, and checked the results against IGoR. A later analysis scored TCR-TCR, TCR-HLA and TCR-CMV co-occurrence with hypergeometric tests, applying a repertoire-size bias correction to TCR pairs. A later analysis estimated false discovery rates by permuting HLA or CMV assignments 20 times. A later analysis grouped co-occurring TCRs with DBSCAN, adding TCRdist sequence similarity when clustering within HLA-allele-positive subsets. Co-occurrence clustering excluded repertoires with fewer than 30,000 or more than 120,000 public chains, plus five with anomalous nucleotide sharing. The immuneACCESS repertoire file appears here via TCRdb, limited to in-frame rearrangements. These files lack a portion of the clones; in checked studies, under half of the deficit traces to unresolved V genes, and the cause of the others is not known. V, J and clone size are those of that table, while D and trimming were read from the DNA. The sample table holds 150,000 to 200,000 clones, of which 76% were seen once. The ten largest make up more than 3% of the sample.

The cohort was made up of about 670 healthy bone marrow donors. Cohort members were all nominally healthy when sampled, although unrecorded immune exposures were likely present. The donor was CMV seronegative and was included in the group of 352 seronegative cohort members. Every donor gave a peripheral blood sample, and the peripheral blood mononuclear cells from that sample were used for TCR beta sequencing. Genomic DNA extraction from the blood cell samples was performed with the Qiagen DNeasy Blood Extraction Kit. On this clone: Its antigen specificity is not known. Within one base of it there is no much larger clone, and no base qualities were kept.

What the study reported, not specific to this receptor: A later analysis found that most CMV-associated TCR beta chains appeared HLA-restricted, with HLA associations seemingly driven largely by CMV exposure. While some public TCRs were present in many individuals, most TCR sequences turned up only very rarely across donors. Linkage disequilibrium might explain the correlated functional status among segregating V segments, but an unknown experimental factor could not be ruled out. Specific HLA alleles were associated with some 15,000 TCR beta sequences at a false discovery rate of 0.05 in a later analysis. Because HLA typing was unavailable for some donors at each locus, only the typed subset was used in association tests. In a later analysis, the rate of TCR association differed among HLA loci, with DRB1 alleles having the most associated TCRs and HLA-C alleles having the fewest. In vitro tests confirmed that a few of the cytomegalovirus-associated TCR beta chains recognize cytomegalovirus antigens. Only TCR beta chains were sequenced in this cohort, and the absence of alpha or paired-chain data limited detectable features. Because the 87-base-pair reads could not distinguish some IMGT-functional V segments, including TRBV6-2 and TRBV6-3, those segments were excluded. Compared with the roughly 720-donor mean, donors in an Asian-associated ancestry cluster had fewer N-insertions in productive TCRs, according to a later genetic analysis. The study gave a list of roughly 150 TCR beta chains associated with cytomegalovirus. A later analysis found that HLA-associated TCR beta chains were more clonally expanded and had lower generation probabilities than equally common non-associated chains. When HLA alleles, especially DR and DQ, strongly co-occurred, attributing TCR associations to individual alleles was difficult. Because counts were too low, about 18 rarely observed V segments, including chromosome 9 orphons, were left out of the earlier analysis of approximately 580 of the donors. CMV serostatus was the only immune exposure information available for the cohort. Cytomegalovirus status was reported to be diagnosed by the classifier with high specificity and sensitivity in both the original and validation cohorts. Several of the top co-occurrence clusters appeared to be linked to parvovirus B19, influenza, CMV and Epstein-Barr virus, according to a later analysis. V-gene and J-gene trimming of TCR beta chains was associated with a missense DCLRE1C variant in a later genetic analysis, and the association was replicated in an independent cohort. A cluster of highly shared sequence variants was judged likely to represent a technical artifact of the sequencing pipeline. Broadly in line with IMGT annotations, most TCR beta V segments showed up in productive rearrangements about 87% or about 30% of the time in an earlier analysis of under 700 of the donors. Presence/absence analyses assumed roughly uniform sequencing depth across donors, an assumption that may not hold. According to the authors, the approach could potentially be generalized to other disease states and immunological phenotypes. A further reported finding was that TCR beta sequences accurately predicted the HLA-A and HLA-B alleles for most subjects in the first cohort.

The V and J segments used are TRBV11-2 and TRBJ2-7; the central 8 bases match TRBD2. Sequenced: PBMCs. This TCR was recovered from a male donor in good health and CMV-seronegative. The bases read TGTGCCAGCAGCTTAAGGACTAGCTTCCCCTACGAGCAGTACTTC. Translated, it reads CASSLRTSFPYEQYF.